The next 18 T cell receptor beta chains were all read from a single sample in a study of T cells in Graves' hyperthyroidism and ophthalmopathy. Amplified regions were TCR beta CDR3 sequences from RNA transcripts. The HTBI primer set was used in a first-round RT-PCR of the TCR CDR3. TCRdb analysed the multiplex PCR reads with MiXCR anew, one entry per CDR3 protein. The sample yields 500,000 or so distinct CDR3 sequences, roughly 17% seen once. Material for sequencing was blood. These receptors all stem from a woman under 30 with Graves' ophthalmopathy.

This clonotype was detected a few times. The V and J genes are TRBV20-1 and TRBJ2-1, with D tentatively TRBD2 (5 bases). Germline-derived CDR1 and CDR2 are DFQATT and SNEGSKA (reference sequence). Trimming cost V 0 bases and J 7 bases, with 19 bases left between them. The CDR3 is 16 amino acids. The CDR3 loop is CSARDVGSHLGNEQFF. The DNA of the CDR3 is TGCAGTGCTAGAGATGTAGGGAGTCACCTGGGGAATGAGCAGTTCTTC.

This clonotype was observed many times. The V gene is TRBV30, the J gene TRBJ1-1, with D unclear. The CDR3 sequence is 13 residues long. Germline V CDR1 and CDR2: GTSNPN, SVGIG (reference sequence). Trimming cost V 3 bases and J 4 bases, with 12 bases left between them. The DNA of the CDR3 is TGTGCCTGGAGCCCTAATTGGGGCACTGAAGCTTTCTTT. The encoded protein is CAWSPNWGTEAFF.

The V and J genes are TRBV29-1 and TRBJ2-7; 11 bases match TRBD1. Germline lookup yields CDR1 SQVTM and CDR2 ANQGSEA. The CDR3 totals 17 residues. V gave up 0 bases and J gave up 4 bases; unmatched junction bases: 11. Here the CDR3 reads CSVEDRPSGQGAYEQYF. The CDR3 bases are TGCAGCGTTGAAGACCGTCCGTCAGGACAGGGGGCATACGAGCAGTACTTC.

The V and J genes are TRBV29-1 and TRBJ1-2; D not certain. Germline V gene sequence: CDR1 SQVTM, CDR2 ANQGSEA. V was cut by 1 base and J by 4 bases, with 4 bases left in between. The CDR3 has 11 residues. CDR3 region: CSVEGVYGYTF. The CDR3 nucleotides read TGCAGCGTTGAAGGGGTCTATGGCTACACCTTC.

At least ten counts were recorded for this clonotype. This sequence joins TRBV2 and TRBJ1-2; 8 bases line up with TRBD1. The CDR3 is 13 residues long. Per the germline V gene, CDR1 is SNHLY and CDR2 is FYNNEI. J lost 4 bases, V lost 5 bases, and 3 bases had no gene match. CDR3 loop: CASSKDRAYGYTF. The CDR3 nucleotides are TGTGCCAGCAGTAAGGACAGGGCCTATGGCTACACCTTC. Looking up the rest from reference TRBV2 and TRBJ1-2 gives the full variable domain: EPEVTQTPSHQVTQMGQEVILRCVPISNHLYFYWYRQILGQKVEFLVSFYNNEISEKSEIFDDQFSVERPDGSNFTLKIRSTKLEDSAMYFCASSKDRAYGYTFGSGTRLTVV.

The chain links TRBV19 to TRBJ1-4, with D hard to call. V shed 3 bases and J shed 8 bases, with 13 bases lying between them. In germline, CDR1 is LNHDA, CDR2 SQIVND (reference sequence). The CDR3 runs to 14 residues. The CDR3 sequence is CASSMPGIHEKLFF. DNA of the CDR3: TGTGCCAGTAGTATGCCCGGAATTCACGAAAAACTGTTTTTT.

The sample holds a few counts of this clonotype. J is TRBJ2-2 and V is TRBV4-3, with a possible D match to TRBD2 (6 bases). Trimming left V 4 bases short and J 3 bases short, with 6 bases between. The CDR3 is 13 amino acids. The V gene's germline CDR1 is LGHNA and CDR2 YSLEER. CDR3 loop: CASSRRDTGELFF. DNA of the CDR3: TGCGCCAGCAGCCGGAGGGACACCGGGGAGCTGTTTTTT.

The rearrangement links TRBV6-5 to TRBJ2-3; D gene ambiguous. V lost 2 bases to trimming and J lost 1 base, with 7 bases between them. The CDR3 runs 14 residues. Germline V gene lookup returns CDR1 MNHEY and CDR2 SVGAGI. This CDR3 reads CASSYRFGTDTQYF. In DNA, the CDR3 is TGTGCCAGCAGTTACCGGTTCGGCACAGATACGCAGTATTTT.

The CDR3 DNA is TGTGCCAGCAGTCTAGACTGGGGGGAACTGTTTTTT. Translation: CASSLDWGELFF. The chain carries TRBV6-1 and TRBJ1-4, with D possibly TRBD1 on 5 matching bases. V gave up 5 bases and J gave up 12 bases, with 13 bases separating them. Germline-derived CDR1 and CDR2 are MNHNS and SASEGT. This CDR3 has 12 residues.

In this sample, this clonotype turned up many times. The chain carries TRBV2 and TRBJ2-2, with a possible D match to TRBD1 (6 bases). Germline loops: CDR1 SNHLY, CDR2 FYNNEI. This CDR3 contains 15 residues. The V end was cut by 9 bases, the J end by 7 bases, with 21 bases between. CDR3 bases: TGTGCCAGTACGGGACAAGGTTCTCAAGACGGGGAGCTGTTTTTT. Its translation is CASTGQGSQDGELFF.

This chain links TRBV6-1 with TRBJ1-3; 10 bases are a match to TRBD1. The CDR3 spans 16 residues. Germline loops: CDR1 MNHNS, CDR2 SASEGT. V shed 3 bases, J shed 4 bases, and the junction held 6 bases outside the gene matches. As DNA, the CDR3 is TGTGCCAGCAGTGACCCGGACAGGGGGTTCGGAAACACCATATATTTT. Protein: CASSDPDRGFGNTIYF.

This clonotype was picked up many times. This sequence joins TRBV12-3 or TRBV12-4 and TRBJ1-6; TRBD1 is a possible D gene (5 bases). CDR3 length equals 12 residues. The V end was cut by 6 bases, the J end by 9 bases, with 9 bases between. In nucleotides, the CDR3 is TGTGCCAGCAGCTCAGGGTTTTCACCCCTCCACTTT. It translates to CASSSGFSPLHF.

This clonotype was picked up many times. V is TRBV30 and J is TRBJ1-1; no firm D call. This CDR3 contains 13 residues. Germline lookup yields CDR1 GTSNPN and CDR2 SVGIG (reference sequence). V was shortened by 4 bases and J by 1 base, with 10 bases between the two germline ends. CDR3 sequence reads: CAWTERSNTEAFF. Written as DNA, the CDR3 is TGTGCCTGGACGGAACGGTCGAACACTGAAGCTTTCTTT.

This clonotype was detected ten times or more. The V gene is TRBV27, the J gene TRBJ2-7; D is uncertain. V dropped 2 bases and J dropped 3 bases, with 11 bases sitting between them. Germline V gene data show CDR1 as MNHEY and CDR2 as SMNVEV (reference sequence). The CDR3 contains 14 residues. CDR3 amino acids: CASSLRARNYEQYF. Here the CDR3 DNA reads TGTGCCAGCAGTTTAAGGGCACGAAACTACGAGCAGTACTTC.

This clonotype has ten or more counts. This chain uses TRBV3-1 with TRBJ2-1; 9 positions match TRBD2. Germline CDR1 and CDR2: LGHDT and YNNKEL (reference sequence). J lost 8 bases, V lost 1 base, and 9 bases had no gene match. The CDR3 is made up of 16 amino acids. For the CDR3, the DNA is TGTGCCAGCAGCCAAGCTCGGAAGCGGGGGGATCATGAGCAGTTCTTC. Encoded protein: CASSQARKRGDHEQFF.

This clonotype was detected only a few times. The chain carries TRBV20-1 and TRBJ1-1; 7 bases fit TRBD1. The CDR3 extends over 18 amino acids. Germline assignment: CDR1 DFQATT and CDR2 SNEGSKA (reference sequence). Trimming cost V 4 bases and J 5 bases; bases outside gene matches: 22. CDR3: CSAKRELDLDRPATEAFF. DNA of the CDR3: TGCAGTGCTAAACGGGAGCTTGACTTGGACAGGCCAGCTACTGAAGCTTTCTTT.

This clonotype turned up a few times. The rearrangement joins TRBV20-1 to TRBJ2-3; 7 nucleotides agree with TRBD2. The CDR3 spans 15 residues. Germline V CDR1 and CDR2: DFQATT, SNEGSKA (reference sequence). The V gene end was trimmed by 5 bases and the J gene end by 0 bases; junction bases not matched to a gene: 8. The CDR3, as DNA: TGCAGTGCTCGAAGTGGGACTATAAGCACAGATACGCAGTATTTT. It is translated as CSARSGTISTDTQYF.

This clonotype appeared many times. The genes are TRBV18 and TRBJ2-7; 7 nucleotides line up with TRBD1. CDR1 and CDR2 (germline): KGHSH, LQKENI. CDR3 length: 13 amino acids. The V segment lost 3 bases and the J segment 5 bases; nucleotides outside the gene matches: 4. The CDR3 DNA sequence: TGTGCCAGCTCACCCGACAGGGTCAACGAGCAGTACTTC. Its protein product is CASSPDRVNEQYF.